This record concerns one T cell receptor (beta chain) sequence. Authors' methods: Estimates of nucleated cell counts were drawn from the amplification of reference gene primers. Using immunoSEQ multiplex PCR, the repertoire was profiled, and TCRdb retains in-frame clones only, with some absent. D and trimming come from the DNA, and the V and J calls and clone size come from that table. This sample has about 250,000 clones, with just over 85% found just once. This entry belongs to a study of blood T cell repertoires in COVID-19. The CDR3 has 18 amino acids. Per germline, CDR1 MNHNS and CDR2 SASEGT. Trimming at V came to 4 bases and at J to 7 bases, leaving 17 bases not matched to a gene.

The receptor comes from a man older than 75 with acute or convalescent COVID-19. The chain carries TRBV6-1 and TRBJ2-2, with 8 bases lining up with TRBD2. What was sequenced was peripheral blood. CDR3 residues: CASSAYQGASGRSGELFF. The CDR3 DNA follows: TGTGCCAGCAGTGCCTATCAGGGTGCTAGCGGGCGGAGCGGGGAGCTGTTTTTT.